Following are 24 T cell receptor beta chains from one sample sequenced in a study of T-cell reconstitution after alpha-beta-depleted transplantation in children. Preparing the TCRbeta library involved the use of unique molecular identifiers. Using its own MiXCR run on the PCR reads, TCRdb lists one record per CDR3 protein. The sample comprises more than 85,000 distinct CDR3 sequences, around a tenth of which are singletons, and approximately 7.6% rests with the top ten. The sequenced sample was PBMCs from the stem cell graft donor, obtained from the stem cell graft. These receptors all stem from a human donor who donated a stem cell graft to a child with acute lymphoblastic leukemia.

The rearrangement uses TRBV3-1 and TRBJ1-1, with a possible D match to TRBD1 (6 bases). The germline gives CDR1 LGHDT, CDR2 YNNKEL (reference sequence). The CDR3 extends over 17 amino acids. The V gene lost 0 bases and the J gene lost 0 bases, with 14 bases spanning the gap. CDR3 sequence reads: CASSQDGKGQLNTEAFF. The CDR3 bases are TGTGCCAGCAGCCAAGACGGTAAGGGACAATTGAACACTGAAGCTTTCTTT.

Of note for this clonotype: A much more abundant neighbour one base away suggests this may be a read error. CDR3 residues: CASSRRGGANSGYTF. The CDR3 region has the DNA TGTGCCAGCAGCCGTCGGGGGGGGGCTAACTCTGGCTACACCTTC. The chain carries TRBV7-2 and TRBJ1-2; tentatively, D is TRBD1 (6 bases). The CDR3 sequence is 15 residues long. The germline gives CDR1 SGHTA, CDR2 FQGNSA. Drawing the rest from reference TRBV7-2 and TRBJ1-2, the complete variable domain is GAGVSQSPSNKVTEKGKDVELRCDPISGHTALYWYRQSLGQGLEFLIYFQGNSAPDKSGLPSDRFSAERTGGSVSTLTIQRTQQEDSAVYLCASSRRGGANSGYTFGSGTRLTVV.

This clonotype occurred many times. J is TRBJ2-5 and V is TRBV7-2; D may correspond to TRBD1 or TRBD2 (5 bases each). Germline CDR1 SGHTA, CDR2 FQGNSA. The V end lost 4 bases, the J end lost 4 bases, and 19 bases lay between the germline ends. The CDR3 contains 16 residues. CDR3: CASSYPGTKGRETQYF. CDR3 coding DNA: TGTGCCAGCAGCTACCCCGGGACCAAAGGAAGAGAGACCCAGTACTTC. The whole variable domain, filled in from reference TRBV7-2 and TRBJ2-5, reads GAGVSQSPSNKVTEKGKDVELRCDPISGHTALYWYRQSLGQGLEFLIYFQGNSAPDKSGLPSDRFSAERTGGSVSTLTIQRTQQEDSAVYLCASSYPGTKGRETQYFGPGTRLLVL.

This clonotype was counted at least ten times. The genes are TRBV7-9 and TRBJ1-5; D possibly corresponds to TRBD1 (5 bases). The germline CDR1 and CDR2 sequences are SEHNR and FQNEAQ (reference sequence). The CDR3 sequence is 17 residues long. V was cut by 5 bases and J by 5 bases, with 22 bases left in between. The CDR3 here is CASSPTTRGRTDQPQHF. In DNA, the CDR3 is TGTGCCAGCAGCCCAACGACGAGGGGACGGACGGATCAGCCCCAGCATTTT.

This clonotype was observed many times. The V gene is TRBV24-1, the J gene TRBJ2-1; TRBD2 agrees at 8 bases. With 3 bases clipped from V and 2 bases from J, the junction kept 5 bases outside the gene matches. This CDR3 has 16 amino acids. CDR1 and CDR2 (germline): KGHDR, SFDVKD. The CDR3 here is CATSDVGTRAYNEQFF. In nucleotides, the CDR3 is TGTGCCACCAGTGATGTCGGGACTAGGGCCTACAATGAGCAGTTCTTC.

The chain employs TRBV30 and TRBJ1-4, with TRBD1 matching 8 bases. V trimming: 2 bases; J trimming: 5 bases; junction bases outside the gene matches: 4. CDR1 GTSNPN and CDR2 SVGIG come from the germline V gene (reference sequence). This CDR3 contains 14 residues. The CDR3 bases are TGTGCCTGGAGTACCGGGACAGGAAATGAAAAACTGTTTTTT. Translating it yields CAWSTGTGNEKLFF. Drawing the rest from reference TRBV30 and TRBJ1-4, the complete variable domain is SQTIHQWPATLVQPVGSPLSLECTVEGTSNPNLYWYRQAAGRGLQLLFYSVGIGQISSEVPQNLSASRPQDRQFILSSKKLLLSDSGFYLCAWSTGTGNEKLFFGSGTQLSVL.

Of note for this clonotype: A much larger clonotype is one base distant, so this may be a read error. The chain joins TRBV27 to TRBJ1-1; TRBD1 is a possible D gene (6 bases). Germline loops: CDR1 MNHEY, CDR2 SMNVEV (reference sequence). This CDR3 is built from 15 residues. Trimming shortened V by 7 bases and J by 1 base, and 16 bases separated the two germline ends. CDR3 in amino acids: CASMSKGESNTEAFF. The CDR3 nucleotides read TGTGCCAGCATGAGTAAGGGGGAATCGAACACTGAAGCTTTCTTT.

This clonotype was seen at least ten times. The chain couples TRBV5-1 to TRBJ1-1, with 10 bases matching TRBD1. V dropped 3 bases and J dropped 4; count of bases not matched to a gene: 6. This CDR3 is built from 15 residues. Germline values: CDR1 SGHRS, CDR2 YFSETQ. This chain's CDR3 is CASSSGQGRGTEAFF. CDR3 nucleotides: TGCGCCAGCAGCTCGGGACAGGGGAGAGGCACTGAAGCTTTCTTT. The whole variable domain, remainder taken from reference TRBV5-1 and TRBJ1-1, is KAGVTQTPRYLIKTRGQQVTLSCSPISGHRSVSWYQQTPGQGLQFLFEYFSETQRNKGNFPGRFSGRQFSNSRSEMNVSTLELGDSALYLCASSSGQGRGTEAFFGQGTRLTVV.

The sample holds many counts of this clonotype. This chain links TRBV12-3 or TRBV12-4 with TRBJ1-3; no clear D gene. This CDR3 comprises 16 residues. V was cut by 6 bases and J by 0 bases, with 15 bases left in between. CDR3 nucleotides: TGTGCCAGCAGACTGACCGCGACGATCTCTGGAAACACCATATATTTT. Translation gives CASRLTATISGNTIYF.

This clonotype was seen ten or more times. The CDR3: CASSVGGNRYEQYF. DNA of the CDR3: TGTGCCAGCAGCGTGGGGGGTAACAGGTACGAGCAGTACTTC. The V gene is TRBV9, the J gene TRBJ2-7, with TRBD2 as a possible D gene (6 bases). The CDR3 totals 14 residues. The germline V and J ends were trimmed by 2 bases and 4 bases, with 13 bases remaining between them. CDR1 SGDLS and CDR2 YYNGEE come from the germline V gene.

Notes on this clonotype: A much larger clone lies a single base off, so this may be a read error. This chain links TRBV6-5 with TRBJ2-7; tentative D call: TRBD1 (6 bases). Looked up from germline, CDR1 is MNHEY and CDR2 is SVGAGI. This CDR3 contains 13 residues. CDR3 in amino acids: CASSYRGTYGQYF. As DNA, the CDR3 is TGTGCCAGCAGTTACAGGGGGACCTACGGGCAGTACTTC.

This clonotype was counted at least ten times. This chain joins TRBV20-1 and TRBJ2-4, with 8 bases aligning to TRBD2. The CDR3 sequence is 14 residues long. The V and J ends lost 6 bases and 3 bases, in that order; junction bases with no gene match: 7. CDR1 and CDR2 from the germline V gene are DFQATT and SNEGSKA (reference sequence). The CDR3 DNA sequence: TGCAGTGCCGGGGGGGGTCTTAGCAAAAACATTCAGTACTTC. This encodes CSAGGGLSKNIQYF.

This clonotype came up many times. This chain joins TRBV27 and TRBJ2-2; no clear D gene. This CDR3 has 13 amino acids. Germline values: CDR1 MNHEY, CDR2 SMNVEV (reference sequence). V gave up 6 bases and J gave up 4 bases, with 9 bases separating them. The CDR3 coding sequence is TGTGCCAGCAGATATAGAGCCACCGGGGAGCTGTTTTTT. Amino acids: CASRYRATGELFF.

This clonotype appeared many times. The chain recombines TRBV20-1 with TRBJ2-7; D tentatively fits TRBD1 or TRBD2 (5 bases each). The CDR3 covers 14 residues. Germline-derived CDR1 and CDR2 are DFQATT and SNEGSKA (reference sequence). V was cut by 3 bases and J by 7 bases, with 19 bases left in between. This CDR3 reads CSASSSLAAGEQYF. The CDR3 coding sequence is TGCAGTGCTAGTTCCTCTCTAGCTGCAGGGGAGCAGTACTTC.

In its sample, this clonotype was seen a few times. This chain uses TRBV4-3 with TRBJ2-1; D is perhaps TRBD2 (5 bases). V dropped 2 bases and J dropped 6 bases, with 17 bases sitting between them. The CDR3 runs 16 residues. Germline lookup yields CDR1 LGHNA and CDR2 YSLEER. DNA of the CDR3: TGCGCCAGCAGCCAATTCACGGCCGGACTTGCCAATGAGCAGTTCTTC. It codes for CASSQFTAGLANEQFF.

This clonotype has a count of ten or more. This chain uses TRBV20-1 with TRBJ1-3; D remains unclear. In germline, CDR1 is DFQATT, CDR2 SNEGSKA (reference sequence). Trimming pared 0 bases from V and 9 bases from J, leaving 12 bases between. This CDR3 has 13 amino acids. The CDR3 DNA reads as TGCAGTGCTAGAGATCCTCTAGTCCGCACCATATATTTT. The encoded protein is CSARDPLVRTIYF.

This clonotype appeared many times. In nucleotides, the CDR3 is TGTGCCAGCAGCTTAGCCCTACCTGGAGGGGCCGTCTACAATGAGCAGTTCTTC. Translation: CASSLALPGGAVYNEQFF. V and J are TRBV11-1 and TRBJ2-1, with a weak D call TRBD2 (6 bases). This CDR3 contains 18 residues. Between the trimmed V and J ends, which lost 0 bases and 3 bases, there was a span of 18 bases. Germline V gives CDR1 SGHAT, CDR2 FQDESV (reference sequence).

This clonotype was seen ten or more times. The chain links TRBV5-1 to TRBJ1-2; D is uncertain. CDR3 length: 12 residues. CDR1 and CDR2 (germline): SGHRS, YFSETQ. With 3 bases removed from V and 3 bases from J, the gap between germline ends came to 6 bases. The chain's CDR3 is CASSSRDYGYTF. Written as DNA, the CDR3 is TGCGCCAGCAGCTCTCGGGACTATGGCTACACCTTC.

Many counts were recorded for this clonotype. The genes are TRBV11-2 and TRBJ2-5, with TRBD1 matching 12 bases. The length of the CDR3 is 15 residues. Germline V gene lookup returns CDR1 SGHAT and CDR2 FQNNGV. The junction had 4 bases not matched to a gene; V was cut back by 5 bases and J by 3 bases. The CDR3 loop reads CASSLGQGAKETQYF. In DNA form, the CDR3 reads TGTGCCAGCAGCCTGGGACAGGGGGCTAAAGAGACCCAGTACTTC.

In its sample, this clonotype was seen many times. The CDR3 DNA is TGCAGTGCTAGCGCCAGAAGCAATCAGCCCCAGCATTTT. It codes for CSASARSNQPQHF. This chain joins TRBV20-1 and TRBJ1-5; D remains unclear. Trimming took 3 bases from V and 1 from J, leaving 7 bases between them. CDR3 size: 13 residues. Germline V gene lookup returns CDR1 DFQATT and CDR2 SNEGSKA (reference sequence).

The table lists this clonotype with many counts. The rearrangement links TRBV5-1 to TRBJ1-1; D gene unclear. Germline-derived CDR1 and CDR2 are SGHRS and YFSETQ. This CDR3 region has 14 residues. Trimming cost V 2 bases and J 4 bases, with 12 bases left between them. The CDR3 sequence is CASSFRAPGTEAFF. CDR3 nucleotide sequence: TGCGCCAGCAGCTTCCGGGCCCCAGGCACTGAAGCTTTCTTT.

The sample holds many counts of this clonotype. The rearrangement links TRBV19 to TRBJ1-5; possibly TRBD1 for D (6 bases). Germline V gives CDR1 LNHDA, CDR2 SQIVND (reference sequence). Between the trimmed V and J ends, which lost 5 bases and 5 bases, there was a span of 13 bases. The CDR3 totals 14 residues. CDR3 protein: CASSYRDTDQPQHF. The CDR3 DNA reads TGTGCCAGTAGTTACCGGGACACAGATCAGCCCCAGCATTTT.

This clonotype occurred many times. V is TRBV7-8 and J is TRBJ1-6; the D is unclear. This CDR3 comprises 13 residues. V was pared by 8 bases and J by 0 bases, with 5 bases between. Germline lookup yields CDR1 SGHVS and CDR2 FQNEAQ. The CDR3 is CASGSSYNSPLHF. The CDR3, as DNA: TGTGCCAGCGGGAGCTCCTATAATTCACCCCTCCACTTT.

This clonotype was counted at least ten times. Here the CDR3 reads CASSLTGEEGYTF. The CDR3 DNA is TGCGCCAGCAGCTTGACGGGAGAAGAGGGCTACACCTTC. The chain joins TRBV5-1 to TRBJ1-2; no firm D call. Germline CDR1 reads SGHRS; CDR2 reads YFSETQ. The CDR3 runs to 13 residues. V was clipped by 1 base and J by 8 bases, with 12 bases between them.